The rows below give T cell receptor beta chains drawn from one sample of a study of blood T cell repertoires in COVID-19. Method: immunoSEQ multiplex PCR; TCRdb's copy keeps in-frame clones and lacks some. The data contain about 250,000 clones, approximately 86% of them singletons. Sequences were obtained from peripheral blood. The receptors were sampled from a woman aged 55-70 years who had recovered from COVID-19. Both conserved end residues are part of each CDR3. D genes are given only for firm matches. For some rows the clone size is stated as once, few or many, or as a class when expanded; others skip it.

DNA | CDR3 | J | size | V | D
TGCGCCAGCAACCTAAGAACGGGACAGGGGACTGAAGCTTTCTTT | CASNLRTGQGTEAFF | TRBJ1-1 | once | TRBV5-1 | TRBD1
TGTGCCAGCAGCCCGGACAGGGGGACCTATGGCTACACCTTC | CASSPDRGTYGYTF | TRBJ1-2 | NA | TRBV3-1/TRBV3-2 | TRBD1
TGTGCCAGCAGCCCCGGGGGGCCTGGAAACACCATATATTTT | CASSPGGPGNTIYF | TRBJ1-3 | NA | TRBV7-3 | NA
TGTGCCAGCAGCCTCGGGACAGGGGAGGCCGGGGAGCTGTTTTTT | CASSLGTGEAGELFF | TRBJ2-2 | once | TRBV5-4 | TRBD1
TGTGCCAGCAGCACCTGGACAGCCCCCTACAATGAGCAGTTCTTC | CASSTWTAPYNEQFF | TRBJ2-1 | NA | TRBV7-9 | NA
TGCGCCAGCAGCCAAGAGGCCGACAGGAGGTCCAATGAGCAGTTCTTC | CASSQEADRRSNEQFF | TRBJ2-1 | NA | TRBV4-1 | NA
TGTGCCAGCAGCTTCCGGGACAGGGTGCAGCCCCAGCATTTT | CASSFRDRVQPQHF | TRBJ1-5 | NA | TRBV5-6 | TRBD1
TGTGCCAGCAGTTTCGGACAGGGGGCCAACTATGGCTACACCTTC | CASSFGQGANYGYTF | TRBJ1-2 | NA | TRBV6-5 | TRBD1
TGTGCCAGCAGCTTAGTTCTCTTCACAGATACGCAGTATTTT | CASSLVLFTDTQYF | TRBJ2-3 | NA | TRBV7-2 | NA
TGTGCCACAGCCCCAACGGACAGGGTCGGCGAGCAGTACTTC | CATAPTDRVGEQYF | TRBJ2-7 | NA | TRBV28 | TRBD1
TGTGCCAGCGGGGACAGGGCTACCGGGGAGCTGTTTTTT | CASGDRATGELFF | TRBJ2-2 | NA | TRBV6-5 | TRBD1
TGTGCCAGCTCACCGGGGACAGCCATTTCTGGAAACACCATATATTTT | CASSPGTAISGNTIYF | TRBJ1-3 | NA | TRBV18 | TRBD1
TGTGCCAGCAGCCCATCAGGGGGCGTGAACACTGAAGCTTTCTTT | CASSPSGGVNTEAFF | TRBJ1-1 | NA | TRBV7-3 | TRBD1
TGTGCCAGCAGCTTATCGGGGGGGGCAATCATTGAGCAGTTCTTC | CASSLSGGAIIEQFF | TRBJ2-1 | NA | TRBV7-2 | TRBD2
TGTGCCAGCAGCCGCCCGGGACAGGGTCAACAAGGCTACACCTTC | CASSRPGQGQQGYTF | TRBJ1-2 | NA | TRBV6-5 | TRBD1
TGTGCCAGCAGCTTAGGAGTAGGGGTTGGTAGTGGCTACACCTTC | CASSLGVGVGSGYTF | TRBJ1-2 | many | TRBV7-8 | NA
TGTGCCAGCAGTGAAGCTTATCAGACCTACGAGCAGTACTTC | CASSEAYQTYEQYF | TRBJ2-7 | NA | TRBV2 | NA
TGTGCCAGCAGTTTGCGGGACACCGGGGAGCTGTTTTTT | CASSLRDTGELFF | TRBJ2-2 | NA | TRBV28 | NA
TGTGCCATCAGTGATATTGAGACCCAGTACTTC | CAISDIETQYF | TRBJ2-5 | NA | TRBV10-3 | NA
TGTGCCAGCAGTCTTAATGAGCAGTTCTTC | CASSLNEQFF | TRBJ2-1 | NA | TRBV12-3/TRBV12-4 | NA
TGTGCCAGCAGTTCCCCCCTCGGACTAGCGGGGGTTACCTACGAGCAGTACTTC | CASSSPLGLAGVTYEQYF | TRBJ2-7 | NA | TRBV6-2/TRBV6-3 | TRBD2
TGTGCCAGCAGCTTAAAAACCGGGACTAGCAGGACTGAGCAGTTCTTC | CASSLKTGTSRTEQFF | TRBJ2-1 | NA | TRBV5-6 | TRBD2
TGTGCCACCAGCAAAGGCGGGGGCCGACCCGATACGCAGTATTTT | CATSKGGGRPDTQYF | TRBJ2-3 | NA | TRBV15 | NA
TGCGCCAGCAGCCAAGATGGGGCGGGGTTCGAGCAGTACTTC | CASSQDGAGFEQYF | TRBJ2-7 | NA | TRBV4-3 | NA
TGTGCCAGCAGTTACCGGGACAGGAGCTCCTATAATTCACCCCTCCACTTT | CASSYRDRSSYNSPLHF | TRBJ1-6 | once | TRBV6-2/TRBV6-3 | TRBD1
TGCGCCAGCAGCAGCACTCCCCAGGGCTATGGCTACACCTTC | CASSSTPQGYGYTF | TRBJ1-2 | few | TRBV4-1 | NA
TGCGCCAGCAGCTTTGACAGGGAATATGAAAAACTGTTTTTT | CASSFDREYEKLFF | TRBJ1-4 | once | TRBV5-1 | TRBD1
TGCGCCAGCAGCCAGGACTATACAGGGGATGTAAACACCATATATTTT | CASSQDYTGDVNTIYF | TRBJ1-3 | NA | TRBV4-3 | TRBD1
TGTGCCAGCAGCTTGGGCGGAGGTGAGCAGTTCTTC | CASSLGGGEQFF | TRBJ2-1 | NA | TRBV5-5 | NA
TGTGCCAGCAGCCGGACAGGGGATACGCAGTATTTT | CASSRTGDTQYF | TRBJ2-3 | once | TRBV2 | TRBD1
TGTGCCAGCAGACACCGGGACGGGGGAATGAACACTGAAGCTTTCTTT | CASRHRDGGMNTEAFF | TRBJ1-1 | NA | TRBV2 | NA
TGTGCCAGCAGTTACTCGCCGGGGGGGGCCTCGAATGAGCAGTTCTTC | CASSYSPGGASNEQFF | TRBJ2-1 | NA | TRBV6-2/TRBV6-3 | TRBD2
TGCGCCAGCAGCTTGGCCTCAACTAGCGGGGGGGCAAGCACAGATACGCAGTATTTT | CASSLASTSGGASTDTQYF | TRBJ2-3 | NA | TRBV5-1 | TRBD2
TGTGCCAGCAGCAGGGATAGTAGTGGCTACACCTTC | CASSRDSSGYTF | TRBJ1-2 | NA | TRBV6-5 | NA
TGTGCCAGCAGCCGTCGGCCCGGGACTAGCGGGGGGGCTTACGAGCAGTACTTC | CASSRRPGTSGGAYEQYF | TRBJ2-7 | NA | TRBV3-1/TRBV3-2 | TRBD2
TGTGCCAGCAGCCAAGGCACAGGGGCGGGGAAAGAGACCCAGTACTTC | CASSQGTGAGKETQYF | TRBJ2-5 | NA | TRBV3-1/TRBV3-2 | NA
TGCGCCAGCAGCTTTTTGGGAGAGGGGGGGTATGGCTACACCTTC | CASSFLGEGGYGYTF | TRBJ1-2 | NA | TRBV5-1 | NA
TGCGCCAGCAGCCAAGCCCGAGGATCCGGAGTTCCTGGGGCCAACGTCCTGACTTTC | CASSQARGSGVPGANVLTF | TRBJ2-6 | NA | TRBV4-1 | NA
TGCGCCAGCAGCCCCGGACTAGCGGGAATGAACACAGATACGCAGTATTTT | CASSPGLAGMNTDTQYF | TRBJ2-3 | NA | TRBV5-1 | TRBD2
TGTGCCAGCAGTCGGGGACAGGGAACTGAAGCTTTCTTT | CASSRGQGTEAFF | TRBJ1-1 | once | TRBV6-5 | TRBD1
TGTGCCAGCAGTAAGGAGACAGGGGGGAATGAAAAACTGTTTTTT | CASSKETGGNEKLFF | TRBJ1-4 | NA | TRBV6-5 | TRBD1
TGTGCCAGCAGCCAAGCAGGGATGGGGACTGAAGCTTTCTTT | CASSQAGMGTEAFF | TRBJ1-1 | NA | TRBV3-1/TRBV3-2 | NA
TGCGCCAGCAGGACGGGACAGCTTGCAACTAATGAAAAACTGTTTTTT | CASRTGQLATNEKLFF | TRBJ1-4 | NA | TRBV5-1 | TRBD1
TGTGCCAGTAGTATAGGGCAGAGGGAGACCCAGTACTTC | CASSIGQRETQYF | TRBJ2-5 | NA | TRBV19 | NA
TGTGCCAGCAGATCACTTCTAGAGACCGGGGAGCTGTTTTTT | CASRSLLETGELFF | TRBJ2-2 | NA | TRBV7-9 | NA